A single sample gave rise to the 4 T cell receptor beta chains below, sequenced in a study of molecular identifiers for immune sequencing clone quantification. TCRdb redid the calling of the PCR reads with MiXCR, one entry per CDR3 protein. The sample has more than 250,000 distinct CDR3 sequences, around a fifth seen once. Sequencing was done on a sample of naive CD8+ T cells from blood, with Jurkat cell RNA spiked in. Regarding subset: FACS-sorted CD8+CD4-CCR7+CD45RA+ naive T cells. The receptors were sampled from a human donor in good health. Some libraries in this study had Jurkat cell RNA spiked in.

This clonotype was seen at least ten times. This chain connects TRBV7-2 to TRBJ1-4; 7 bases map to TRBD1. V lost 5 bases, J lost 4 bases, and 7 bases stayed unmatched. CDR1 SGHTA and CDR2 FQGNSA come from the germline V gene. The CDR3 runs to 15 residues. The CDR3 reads CASSPEGTDNEKLFF. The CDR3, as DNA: TGTGCCAGCAGCCCAGAGGGGACAGATAATGAAAAACTGTTTTTT. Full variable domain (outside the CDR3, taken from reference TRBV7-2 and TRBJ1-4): GAGVSQSPSNKVTEKGKDVELRCDPISGHTALYWYRQSLGQGLEFLIYFQGNSAPDKSGLPSDRFSAERTGGSVSTLTIQRTQQEDSAVYLCASSPEGTDNEKLFFGSGTQLSVL.

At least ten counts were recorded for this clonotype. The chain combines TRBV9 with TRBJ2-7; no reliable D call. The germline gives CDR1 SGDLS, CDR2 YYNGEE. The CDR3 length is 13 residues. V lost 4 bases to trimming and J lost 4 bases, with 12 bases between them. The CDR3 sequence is CASSPISGYEQYF. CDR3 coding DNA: TGTGCCAGCAGCCCCATCTCCGGGTACGAGCAGTACTTC.

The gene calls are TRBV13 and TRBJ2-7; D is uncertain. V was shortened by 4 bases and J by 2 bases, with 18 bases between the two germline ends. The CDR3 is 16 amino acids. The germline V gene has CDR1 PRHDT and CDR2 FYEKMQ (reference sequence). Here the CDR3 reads CASSSRFEENTYEQYF. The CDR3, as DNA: TGTGCCAGCAGCTCTAGGTTTGAAGAGAACACCTACGAGCAGTACTTC.

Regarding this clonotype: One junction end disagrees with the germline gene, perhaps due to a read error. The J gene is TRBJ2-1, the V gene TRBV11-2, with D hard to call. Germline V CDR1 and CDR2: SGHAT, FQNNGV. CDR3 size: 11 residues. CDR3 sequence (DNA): TGTGCCAGCAGCTTACTCAATGAGCAGCTCTTC. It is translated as CASSLLNEQLF.